Sequencing of this T cell receptor beta chain was carried out in a study of response to subunit inactivated influenza vaccine. A single record per CDR3 protein comes from TCRdb applying MiXCR to the RT-PCR reads. The sample has about 480,000 distinct CDR3 sequences, around 25% seen once. Regarding this clonotype: No antigen is known for it.

Study-level findings and limits: Authors suggested seasonal influenza vaccinations each recruit few new T cells.

The germline CDR1 and CDR2 sequences are MDHEN and SYDVKM. The V gene lost 4 bases and the J gene lost 2 bases, with 6 bases spanning the gap. The CDR3 is made up of 12 amino acids. The specimen comprised CD4+ T cells sorted from PBMCs, sampled around 5 days after vaccination. This TCR was recovered from a man aged 45-65 years who received an inactivated influenza vaccine. The V gene is TRBV28, the J gene TRBJ2-7; tentative D call: TRBD2 (6 bases). Here the CDR3 DNA reads TGTGCCAGCAGTTCGGGAGCCTACGAGCAGTACTTC. Translated: CASSSGAYEQYF.